This paragraph covers one TCR beta chain sequence. What it recognizes is unknown. Treatment was busulfan-fludarabine conditioning, a marrow graft, and cyclophosphamide on days +3 and +4. The record originates from a study of T cells after posttransplantation cyclophosphamide. Study-wide points: Blood and skin or GI T cell repertoires showed limited TRB overlap.

V lost 10 bases and J 0 bases, leaving 17 bases between the germline ends. From germline, CDR1 is LNHDA and CDR2 SQIVND (reference sequence). This CDR3 comprises 15 residues. Profiled with immunoSEQ multiplex PCR; TCRdb holds only in-frame clones, not every one. The sample consists of 5,000 or so clones, roughly 80% of them appearing once. The genes are TRBV19 and TRBJ2-3, with D maybe TRBD2 (6 bases). Sequences were derived from PBMCs, sampled after allogeneic stem cell transplant with posttransplant cyclophosphamide. The clonotype originates from a male patient aged 45-60 years who received an allogeneic stem cell transplant from a related donor and was CMV-positive. Some T cells may be provided by the graft donor. The CDR3 DNA reads as TGTGCCACCGGAGGAACTGGGACTAGCACAGATACGCAGTATTTT. Encoded protein: CATGGTGTSTDTQYF.